These T cell receptor beta chains were read from a single sample in a study of lymphopenia after photon versus proton radiotherapy. Repertoires were generated with immunoSEQ multiplex PCR, while TCRdb's copy carries only in-frame clones and drops some. The sample includes 18,000 or so clones, around nine tenths of them seen just once. The sample here was peripheral blood, taken from a patient treated with proton-based radiotherapy. These receptors all stem from a man between 65 and 85 years old with pancreatic cancer. The CDR3 runs from the conserved cysteine through the conserved F or W. D genes are given only for firm matches. Expanded clones are given a class, and other clones once, few, many or no size at all.

J gene: TRBJ2-3
D gene: TRBD2
V gene: TRBV5-4
clone size: .
CDR3 DNA: TGTGCCAGCAGCTCCGTTGGAGCGGGGTCCACAGATACGCAGTATTTT
CDR3 protein: CASSSVGAGSTDTQYF

J gene: TRBJ2-6
D gene: .
V gene: TRBV4-1
clone size: .
CDR3 DNA: TGCGCCAGCAGCCAAATTCAGTCGTTCTCTGGGGCCAACGTCCTGACTTTC
CDR3 protein: CASSQIQSFSGANVLTF

J gene: TRBJ1-4
D gene: TRBD1
V gene: TRBV30
clone size: .
CDR3 DNA: TGTGCCTGGAGCCCGGGACAGGGAAGTGAAAAACTGTTTTTT
CDR3 protein: CAWSPGQGSEKLFF

J gene: TRBJ2-1
D gene: TRBD2
V gene: TRBV27
clone size: few
CDR3 DNA: TGTGCCAGCAGTAACCTGGGGACTACCAATGAGCAGTTCTTC
CDR3 protein: CASSNLGTTNEQFF

J gene: TRBJ2-7
D gene: .
V gene: TRBV7-2
clone size: .
CDR3 DNA: TGTGCCAGCAGCTTAAGTGGGGACGAGCAGTACTTC
CDR3 protein: CASSLSGDEQYF

J gene: TRBJ2-7
D gene: .
V gene: TRBV6-5
clone size: .
CDR3 DNA: TGTGCCAGCAGATTCGACGGGACATCAAACTACGAGCAGTACTTC
CDR3 protein: CASRFDGTSNYEQYF

J gene: TRBJ2-3
D gene: .
V gene: TRBV5-1
clone size: .
CDR3 DNA: TGCGCCAGCAGCACCGGGACTTCTCCTAGCACAGATACGCAGTATTTT
CDR3 protein: CASSTGTSPSTDTQYF

J gene: TRBJ2-7
D gene: .
V gene: TRBV28
clone size: .
CDR3 DNA: TGTGCCAGCAGTTTATTGACAGGTGCCTGGGAGCAGTACTTC
CDR3 protein: CASSLLTGAWEQYF

J gene: TRBJ1-5
D gene: .
V gene: TRBV5-1
clone size: .
CDR3 DNA: TGCGCCAGCAGCTTGTCAGGTTCGAGCAATCAGCCCCAGCATTTT
CDR3 protein: CASSLSGSSNQPQHF

J gene: TRBJ2-3
D gene: .
V gene: TRBV19
clone size: .
CDR3 DNA: TGTGCCAGTAGTATAGGCCCTACAGATACGCAGTATTTT
CDR3 protein: CASSIGPTDTQYF

J gene: TRBJ1-6
D gene: TRBD1
V gene: TRBV19
clone size: .
CDR3 DNA: TGTGCCAGTTGGGACAGCAATTCACCCCTCCACTTT
CDR3 protein: CASWDSNSPLHF

J gene: TRBJ1-2
D gene: TRBD1
V gene: TRBV7-2
clone size: .
CDR3 DNA: TGTGCCAGCAGCTACCGGGACAGGGGTGGCTACACCTTC
CDR3 protein: CASSYRDRGGYTF

J gene: TRBJ2-1
D gene: TRBD2
V gene: TRBV6-5
clone size: .
CDR3 DNA: TGTGCCAGCAGCAAAGGACTAGCTAGGAATGAGCAGTTCTTC
CDR3 protein: CASSKGLARNEQFF

J gene: TRBJ1-5
D gene: .
V gene: TRBV5-1
clone size: .
CDR3 DNA: TGCGCCAGCAGCTTGGCAGGGCAAAATCAGCCCCAGCATTTT
CDR3 protein: CASSLAGQNQPQHF

J gene: TRBJ2-1
D gene: TRBD2
V gene: TRBV2
clone size: .
CDR3 DNA: TGTGCCAGCAGTGAAATCCGGGGGGGCAATGAGCAGTTCTTC
CDR3 protein: CASSEIRGGNEQFF

J gene: TRBJ2-1
D gene: .
V gene: TRBV27
clone size: .
CDR3 DNA: TGTGCCAGCAGTACCGGGCCTACTCACTCCTACAATGAGCAGTTCTTC
CDR3 protein: CASSTGPTHSYNEQFF

J gene: TRBJ1-1
D gene: .
V gene: TRBV11-1
clone size: .
CDR3 DNA: TGTGCCAGCAGCTTAGTGGGAGGCACTGAAGCTTTCTTT
CDR3 protein: CASSLVGGTEAFF

J gene: TRBJ2-7
D gene: .
V gene: TRBV6-6
clone size: .
CDR3 DNA: TGTGCCAGCACCCAGGACTACTCCTACGAGCAGTACTTC
CDR3 protein: CASTQDYSYEQYF

J gene: TRBJ1-2
D gene: .
V gene: TRBV7-9
clone size: once
CDR3 DNA: TGTGCCAGCAGCTTAGAGGTCACGACTGACTATGGCTACACCTTC
CDR3 protein: CASSLEVTTDYGYTF